These 9 T cell receptor beta chains came from one sample sequenced in a study of shared clonotypes between healthy human individuals (dated by TCRdb to 2019 to 2021). Library creation used the immunoSEQ multiplex PCR assay. What TCRdb holds here is the immuneACCESS table cut down to in-frame rearrangements. Part of the clones is not present; checked against another copy, under half of the missing clones reflect an unresolved V gene, and the others are unexplained. The sample has hundreds of thousands of clones on record, more than 95% of them singletons. The ten most abundant clones make up approximately 0.057% of the sample. Specimen: naive CD4+ T cells sorted from blood. The cell subset or site label on this specimen signifies: CD45RA+ positively selected. The receptor set was obtained from a young woman in good health.

The gene calls are TRBV18 and TRBJ2-7; 7 positions match TRBD2. Trimming took 3 bases from V and 3 from J; bases not matched to a gene: 8. From germline, CDR1 is KGHSH and CDR2 LQKENI. The CDR3 totals 15 residues. As DNA, the CDR3 is TGTGCCAGCTCACCTAGTCCTAGCGGAGACTACGAGCAGTACTTC. This translates into CASSPSPSGDYEQYF.

This chain links TRBV28 with TRBJ1-5, with 10 bases lining up with TRBD1. The V gene end was trimmed by 5 bases and the J gene end by 6 bases; junction bases not matched to a gene: 10. The CDR3 covers 16 residues. Germline lookup yields CDR1 MDHEN and CDR2 SYDVKM. This chain's CDR3 is CASSNAGTGEGQPQHF. The CDR3 nucleotides read TGTGCCAGCAGTAACGCTGGGACAGGGGAGGGTCAGCCCCAGCATTTT.

The chain couples TRBV7-9 to TRBJ2-5, with D perhaps matching TRBD2 (6 bases). V was clipped by 3 bases and J by 11 bases, with 19 bases between them. Germline CDR1 reads SEHNR; CDR2 reads FQNEAQ (reference sequence). This CDR3 is 14 amino acids long. The CDR3 sequence is CASSFSQGSGEQYF. CDR3 sequence (DNA): TGTGCCAGCAGCTTTTCTCAGGGATCGGGGGAGCAGTACTTC.

This CDR3 reads CASSLGQGKSLQPQHF. CDR3 in DNA: TGTGCCAGCAGTTTAGGACAGGGAAAATCCTTACAGCCCCAGCATTTT. The rearrangement links TRBV28 to TRBJ1-5; TRBD1 matches at 8 bases. Germline CDR1 is MDHEN and CDR2 is SYDVKM. The CDR3 runs to 16 residues. V lost 2 bases and J lost 7; bases outside the gene matches: 10.

This clone has just one count. The chain joins TRBV5-4 to TRBJ2-1; TRBD2 agrees at 11 bases. The CDR3 is made up of 15 amino acids. V lost 0 bases to trimming and J lost 7 bases; unmatched junction nucleotides: 3. Germline CDR1 SGHNT, CDR2 YYREEE (reference sequence). The CDR3: CASSLGGLAVNEQFF. In DNA form, the CDR3 reads TGTGCCAGCAGCTTGGGGGGACTAGCGGTAAATGAGCAGTTCTTC.

The chain employs TRBV5-1 and TRBJ2-7, with TRBD2 identical over 7 bases. Germline assignment: CDR1 SGHRS and CDR2 YFSETQ. This CDR3 has 14 residues. V shed 3 bases and J 5 bases; nucleotides not matched to a gene: 8. The chain's CDR3 is CASSSRPAGDEQYF. The DNA of the CDR3 is TGCGCCAGCAGCTCCCGACCCGCGGGGGACGAGCAGTACTTC.

This chain uses TRBV10-2 with TRBJ1-2, with TRBD1 matching over 7 bases. This CDR3 contains 13 residues. Trimming removed 6 bases from V and 3 bases from J; junction bases left unmatched: 4. Germline loops: CDR1 WSHSY, CDR2 SAAADI. In nucleotides, the CDR3 is TGCGCCAGCAGCGAAGACAGGGACTATGGCTACACCTTC. Translating gives CASSEDRDYGYTF.

The genes are TRBV5-8 and TRBJ2-3; TRBD2 matches at 14 bases. This CDR3 is 17 amino acids long. V lost 3 bases and J lost 3; bases outside the gene matches: 6. Per the germline V gene, CDR1 is SGHTS and CDR2 is YDEGEE. CDR3 region: CASSSRLAGGYTDTQYF. CDR3 sequence (DNA): TGTGCCAGCAGCTCGCGACTAGCGGGAGGGTATACAGATACGCAGTATTTT.

This chain uses TRBV5-1 with TRBJ2-1; D is perhaps TRBD2 (5 bases). Germline assignment: CDR1 SGHRS and CDR2 YFSETQ. This CDR3 region has 15 residues. The V end lost 4 bases, the J end lost 0 bases, and 11 bases lay between the germline ends. CDR3 DNA sequence: TGCGCCAGCAGCCCCGCGGGTAGCTCCTACAATGAGCAGTTCTTC. It is translated as CASSPAGSSYNEQFF.